What follows are 16 T cell receptor beta chains derived from one specimen sequenced in a study of cytomegalovirus exposure and HLA in healthy donors. Use of 60 Vbeta and 13 Jbeta primers characterized the PCR. Assay: immunoSEQ multiplex PCR; the TCRdb copy retains only in-frame clones and omits some. This sample yields 150,000 to 200,000 clones, of which roughly three quarters are seen a single time; approximately 4.4% belongs to the top ten. Sequenced input: PBMCs. These receptors originate from a man aged 18 to 30 in good health and CMV-seropositive.

The chain carries TRBV6-6 and TRBJ2-2, with TRBD1 matching 9 bases. The CDR3 is made up of 16 amino acids. The trim removed 6 bases at V and 6 bases at J, leaving 11 bases unmatched. Germline lookup yields CDR1 MNHNY and CDR2 SVGAGI (reference sequence). CDR3: CASRPRDRESAGELFF. CDR3 sequence (DNA): TGTGCCAGCAGGCCCCGGGACAGGGAATCTGCCGGGGAGCTGTTTTTT.

This clone was picked up a small number of times. The rearrangement joins TRBV7-2 to TRBJ1-6; 7 bases are a match to TRBD1. From germline, CDR1 is SGHTA and CDR2 FQGNSA. The V gene end was trimmed by 3 bases and the J gene end by 4 bases; junction bases not matched to a gene: 0. The CDR3 is made up of 14 amino acids. CDR3 DNA sequence: TGTGCCAGCAGCTTGGACAGGTATAATTCACCCCTCCACTTT. It is translated as CASSLDRYNSPLHF.

J is TRBJ1-1 and V is TRBV2, with 7 bases lining up with TRBD1. V trimming: 2 bases; J trimming: 1 base; junction bases outside the gene matches: 4. Germline V gene lookup returns CDR1 SNHLY and CDR2 FYNNEI. CDR3 length equals 15 residues. DNA for the CDR3: TGTGCCAGCAGTGAAATCCGGACAGGGAACACTGAAGCTTTCTTT. Translating gives CASSEIRTGNTEAFF.

The CDR3 DNA sequence: TGTGCCAGCAGCGTAGGCGGGGGGCTCGTCAAAAACATTCAGTACTTC. Its protein product is CASSVGGGLVKNIQYF. This chain links TRBV9 with TRBJ2-4, with 8 bases identical to TRBD2. The CDR3 runs to 16 residues. The trim removed 0 bases at V and 3 bases at J, leaving 5 bases unmatched. Germline CDR1 SGDLS, CDR2 YYNGEE.

This clone is a singleton in its sample. The chain couples TRBV27 to TRBJ1-3; TRBD1 matches at 7 bases. Germline V gives CDR1 MNHEY, CDR2 SMNVEV (reference sequence). V lost 8 bases, J lost 4 bases, and 5 bases stayed unmatched. The length of the CDR3 is 13 residues. The CDR3 DNA sequence: TGTGCCAGCGGAACAGGGGCGGGAAACACCATATATTTT. It yields the protein CASGTGAGNTIYF.

The chain combines TRBV6-1 with TRBJ1-3; a possible D gene is TRBD1 (6 bases). Germline assignment: CDR1 MNHNS and CDR2 SASEGT. Trimming stripped 2 bases from V and 4 bases from J, with 9 bases between. The CDR3 totals 14 residues. CDR3 in amino acids: CASSETGSGNTIYF. The CDR3, as DNA: TGTGCCAGCAGTGAAACAGGGTCCGGAAACACCATATATTTT.

The CDR3 region is CSAPPLWEQYV. The CDR3 DNA sequence: TGCAGTGCTCCCCCGTTGTGGGAGCAGTACGTC. V usage is TRBV20-1 and J usage is TRBJ2-7; D gene ambiguous. Germline V gene sequence: CDR1 DFQATT, CDR2 SNEGSKA (reference sequence). The CDR3 loop spans 11 amino acids. The germline V and J ends were trimmed by 5 bases and 7 bases, with 12 bases remaining between them.

The chain links TRBV6-1 to TRBJ2-1; maybe TRBD2 (6 bases). CDR1 MNHNS and CDR2 SASEGT come from the germline V gene. V lost 3 bases to trimming and J lost 9 bases, with 24 bases between them. This CDR3 comprises 17 residues. The CDR3 nucleotides are TGTGCCAGCAGTGACAGGGATCGCGGGGTAATCGGGAGTGAGCAGTTCTTC. Protein product: CASSDRDRGVIGSEQFF.

The chain couples TRBV10-1 to TRBJ1-3, with 8 nucleotides matching TRBD1. The trim removed 3 bases at V and 2 bases at J, leaving 6 bases unmatched. Germline values: CDR1 WNHNN, CDR2 SYGVQD (reference sequence). The CDR3 is 16 residues long. The CDR3 reads CASSDPGQGTGNTIYF. As DNA, the CDR3 is TGCGCCAGCAGTGACCCTGGACAGGGCACTGGAAACACCATATATTTT.

Only a few counts were recorded for this clone. The rearrangement joins TRBV4-1 to TRBJ2-5; D remains ambiguous. CDR1 MGHRA and CDR2 YSYEKL come from the germline V gene. The CDR3 is 15 residues long. V lost 2 bases and J lost 2, with 12 bases in between. The CDR3 region is CASSQNPAEQETQYF. The CDR3 coding sequence is TGCGCCAGCAGCCAAAACCCGGCGGAACAAGAGACCCAGTACTTC.

This rearrangement joins TRBV5-4 to TRBJ1-2; 8 positions agree with TRBD1. The CDR3 consists of 14 residues. The V segment lost 2 bases and the J segment 4 bases; nucleotides outside the gene matches: 4. Per the germline V gene, CDR1 is SGHNT and CDR2 is YYREEE (reference sequence). In nucleotides, the CDR3 is TGTGCCAGCAGCTTCTTACAGGGGGGCTATGGCTACACCTTC. Translation gives CASSFLQGGYGYTF.

V is TRBV7-9 and J is TRBJ1-1; D call uncertain. This CDR3 region has 13 residues. The V end lost 2 bases, the J end lost 4 bases, and 8 bases lay between the germline ends. The germline gives CDR1 SEHNR, CDR2 FQNEAQ (reference sequence). CDR3 DNA sequence: TGTGCCAGCAGCTTATCAGACACCACTGAAGCTTTCTTT. This codes for CASSLSDTTEAFF.

This sequence joins TRBV5-1 and TRBJ1-1; TRBD1 matches 12 bases. The germline CDR1 and CDR2 sequences are SGHRS and YFSETQ. This CDR3 spans 13 amino acids. The V and J ends lost 6 bases and 6 bases, in that order; junction bases with no gene match: 3. The CDR3 region is CASIGTGGSEAFF. Written as DNA, the CDR3 is TGCGCCAGCATCGGGACAGGGGGCTCTGAAGCTTTCTTT.

This clone was observed a few times. The chain has TRBV5-4 and TRBJ1-1; D remains ambiguous. Germline CDR1 SGHNT, CDR2 YYREEE (reference sequence). This CDR3 spans 14 amino acids. Trimming stripped 0 bases from V and 0 bases from J, with 6 bases between. The CDR3 DNA sequence: TGTGCCAGCAGCTTGGCCTCCGTGAACACTGAAGCTTTCTTT. Translation gives CASSLASVNTEAFF.

The chain joins TRBV11-2 to TRBJ2-5; 9 bases line up with TRBD2. CDR3 size: 17 residues. The junction had 10 bases not matched to a gene; V was cut back by 5 bases and J by 0 bases. Germline lookup yields CDR1 SGHAT and CDR2 FQNNGV. The CDR3 protein is CASSTRLIAGDQETQYF. The CDR3 DNA is TGTGCCAGCAGCACCCGTTTGATAGCGGGGGACCAAGAGACCCAGTACTTC.

This sequence joins TRBV18 and TRBJ2-3, with a possible D match to TRBD2 (5 bases). V shed 2 bases and J shed 13 bases, with 16 bases lying between them. The CDR3 runs to 13 residues. The germline gives CDR1 KGHSH, CDR2 LQKENI. CDR3 nucleotide sequence: TGTGCCAGCTCACCATTTTATTCGACGCGGGAGTATTTT. It codes for CASSPFYSTREYF.